The 26 T cell receptor beta chains listed next were all sequenced from one sample in a study of blood T cell repertoires in COVID-19. Produced via immunoSEQ multiplex PCR; TCRdb's table is partial and in-frame only. The profile shows 50,000 to 65,000 clones, 80% to 95% of them singletons. Sequenced sample: peripheral blood. The receptors originated from a man in his fifties or sixties with active COVID-19.

J is TRBJ1-6 and V is TRBV7-9; a possible D gene is TRBD1 (5 bases). This CDR3 has 18 residues. Trimming stripped 5 bases from V and 11 bases from J, with 28 bases between. Germline assignment: CDR1 SEHNR and CDR2 FQNEAQ (reference sequence). CDR3 sequence reads: CASSRAGPPPNEGAPLHF. In DNA form, the CDR3 reads TGTGCCAGCAGCAGGGCAGGGCCGCCGCCCAACGAAGGGGCACCCCTCCACTTT.

The J gene is TRBJ2-3, the V gene TRBV29-1; 7 bases are a match to TRBD2. With 6 bases clipped from V and 1 base from J, the junction kept 10 bases outside the gene matches. Germline CDR1 is SQVTM and CDR2 is ANQGSEA. This CDR3 spans 15 amino acids. In DNA, the CDR3 is TGCAGCGTGCGAGGTGGGGGGAGGGGCACAGATACGCAGTATTTT. Protein sequence: CSVRGGGRGTDTQYF.

The chain has TRBV4-1 and TRBJ2-3; tentatively, D is TRBD1 (6 bases). In germline, CDR1 is MGHRA, CDR2 YSYEKL. The CDR3 totals 15 residues. Trimming pared 0 bases from V and 0 bases from J, leaving 7 bases between. The DNA for the CDR3 is TGCGCCAGCAGCCAAGATGGGACAAGCACAGATACGCAGTATTTT. Translated: CASSQDGTSTDTQYF.

This rearrangement joins TRBV11-2 to TRBJ2-4, with D maybe TRBD2 (6 bases). Trimming stripped 5 bases from V and 11 bases from J, with 19 bases between. The length of the CDR3 is 14 residues. In germline, CDR1 is SGHAT, CDR2 FQNNGV. The CDR3 protein is CASSPMKSLAVQYF. The CDR3, as DNA: TGTGCCAGCAGCCCAATGAAATCATTAGCGGTTCAGTACTTC.

The gene calls are TRBV28 and TRBJ1-1; a possible D gene is TRBD1 (6 bases). The CDR3 extends over 14 amino acids. Germline assignment: CDR1 MDHEN and CDR2 SYDVKM. V lost 5 bases and J lost 7, with 17 bases in between. CDR3 sequence reads: CASSLLAGAIEAFF. As DNA, the CDR3 is TGTGCCAGCAGTCTTTTGGCGGGGGCTATTGAAGCTTTCTTT.

The rearrangement links TRBV7-3 to TRBJ1-1; 8 nucleotides match TRBD1. The CDR3 runs to 14 residues. The germline V gene has CDR1 SGHTA and CDR2 FQGTGA. Losses at the gene ends were 5 bases for V and 4 bases for J; bases not matched to a gene: 6. CDR3 loop: CASSATGGGTEAFF. In DNA form, the CDR3 reads TGTGCCAGCAGCGCCACAGGGGGTGGCACTGAAGCTTTCTTT.

This rearrangement joins TRBV7-6 to TRBJ2-7; a weak D match, TRBD1 (6 bases). Trimming took off 2 bases at V and 3 bases at J, with 14 bases between the two ends. Germline CDR1 reads SGHVS; CDR2 reads FNYEAQ. The CDR3 sequence is 15 residues long. Here the CDR3 DNA reads TGTGCCAGCAGCTTAAAGGACAGCCCAGACTACGAGCAGTACTTC. Encoded protein: CASSLKDSPDYEQYF.

This rearrangement joins TRBV5-4 to TRBJ2-5; 7 positions agree with TRBD1. The CDR3 has 12 residues. Germline assignment: CDR1 SGHNT and CDR2 YYREEE (reference sequence). V lost 4 bases, J lost 7 bases, and 4 bases stayed unmatched. CDR3 amino acids: CASSDKGATQYF. CDR3 nucleotides: TGTGCCAGCAGCGACAAGGGGGCGACCCAGTACTTC.

The chain recombines TRBV4-1 with TRBJ1-2, with D unresolved. The CDR3 covers 14 residues. V lost 1 base and J 3 bases, leaving 9 bases between the germline ends. Looked up from germline, CDR1 is MGHRA and CDR2 is YSYEKL. Here the CDR3 reads CASSQVTDHYGYTF. For the CDR3, the DNA is TGCGCCAGCAGCCAAGTAACAGACCACTATGGCTACACCTTC.

The chain has TRBV7-8 and TRBJ2-5; a possible D gene is TRBD1 (6 bases). V lost 3 bases and J 3 bases, leaving 8 bases between the germline ends. Germline CDR1 reads SGHVS; CDR2 reads FQNEAQ. This CDR3 region has 13 residues. CDR3 residues: CASSFTGKETQYF. CDR3 DNA: TGTGCCAGCAGCTTTACAGGGAAAGAGACCCAGTACTTC.

The rearrangement uses TRBV12-3 or TRBV12-4 and TRBJ1-1; D call uncertain. V was shortened by 2 bases and J by 2 bases, with 6 bases between the two germline ends. The CDR3 is 13 amino acids. The CDR3 loop is CASSLIANTEAFF. The DNA for the CDR3 is TGTGCCAGCAGTTTAATAGCTAACACTGAAGCTTTCTTT.

The genes are TRBV6-6 and TRBJ1-6; D may be TRBD1 (6 bases). The germline CDR1 and CDR2 sequences are MNHNY and SVGAGI (reference sequence). V was pared by 0 bases and J by 9 bases, with 12 bases between. This CDR3 is built from 15 residues. This CDR3 is CASSYSTGYASPLHF. In DNA, the CDR3 is TGTGCCAGCAGTTACTCAACAGGGTATGCTTCACCCCTCCACTTT.

The rearrangement uses TRBV11-3 and TRBJ2-2; weak D call: TRBD1 (6 bases). The CDR3 runs 16 residues. V dropped 2 bases and J dropped 4 bases, with 14 bases sitting between them. The germline gives CDR1 SGHNT, CDR2 YENEEA. The CDR3 spells CASSLSGWGRTGELFF. The DNA for the CDR3 is TGTGCCAGCAGCTTATCGGGATGGGGGCGCACCGGGGAGCTGTTTTTT. Looking up the rest from reference TRBV11-3 and TRBJ2-2 gives the full variable domain: EAGVVQSPRYKIIEKKQPVAFWCNPISGHNTLYWYLQNLGQGPELLIRYENEEAVDDSQLPKDRFSAERLKGVDSTLKIQPAELGDSAVYLCASSLSGWGRTGELFFGEGSRLTVL.

V gene TRBV2 combines with J gene TRBJ1-5, with D perhaps TRBD1 (6 bases). The CDR3 loop spans 15 amino acids. Germline lookup yields CDR1 SNHLY and CDR2 FYNNEI. Trimming left V 5 bases short and J 6 bases short, with 17 bases between. DNA of the CDR3: TGTGCCAGCAGTTATGGCGGGGGGGCCAGTCAGCCCCAGCATTTT. It encodes CASSYGGGASQPQHF.

This clone was seen once. This chain joins TRBV5-1 and TRBJ2-1; 8 positions match TRBD2. The length of the CDR3 is 13 residues. Germline CDR1 and CDR2: SGHRS and YFSETQ. V shed 3 bases, J shed 10 bases, and the junction held 6 bases outside the gene matches. The CDR3 DNA follows: TGCGCCAGCAGCTGGGGACTAGAGGGGGAGCAGTTCTTC. Translated, it gives CASSWGLEGEQFF.

This chain connects TRBV7-2 to TRBJ2-2; 7 bases are a match to TRBD1. CDR1 is SGHTA, CDR2 FQGNSA, per germline. V lost 4 bases to trimming and J lost 4 bases; unmatched junction nucleotides: 6. The CDR3 has 15 residues. The CDR3 is CASSSNTGVTGELFF. CDR3 bases: TGTGCCAGCAGCTCCAATACAGGGGTCACCGGGGAGCTGTTTTTT.

The V and J genes are TRBV6-5 and TRBJ1-1; no clear D gene. This CDR3 is built from 13 residues. Trimming took 7 bases from V and 2 from J, leaving 11 bases between them. CDR1 and CDR2 from the germline V gene are MNHEY and SVGAGI. CDR3 region: CASTTTFNTEAFF. The CDR3, as DNA: TGTGCCAGCACGACTACCTTCAACACTGAAGCTTTCTTT.

The chain uses TRBV11-3 and TRBJ2-7, with D maybe TRBD2 (6 bases). Per the germline V gene, CDR1 is SGHNT and CDR2 is YENEEA. Between the trimmed V and J ends, which lost 5 bases and 5 bases, there was a span of 19 bases. The CDR3 runs to 15 residues. The CDR3 DNA follows: TGTGCCAGCAGCCTCAGGGACTCCCTCGTCAACGAGCAGTACTTC. Translated, it gives CASSLRDSLVNEQYF.

V and J are TRBV18 and TRBJ1-5; 7 bases fit TRBD1. The V and J ends lost 4 bases and 4 bases, in that order; junction bases with no gene match: 7. The CDR3 sequence is 15 residues long. CDR1 and CDR2 (germline): KGHSH, LQKENI. The CDR3 DNA reads as TGTGCCAGCTCACGGGATCCACAGGGGAATCAGCCCCAGCATTTT. As protein: CASSRDPQGNQPQHF.

This clone was seen only a few times. The chain employs TRBV5-1 and TRBJ2-7; 9 bases agree with TRBD1. CDR1 and CDR2 (germline): SGHRS, YFSETQ. The V gene end was trimmed by 7 bases and the J gene end by 6 bases; junction bases not matched to a gene: 11. The CDR3 is 14 residues long. The CDR3, as DNA: TGCGCCAGCGGGGGACAGGGAGGTATAGGCGAGCAGTACTTC. It is translated as CASGGQGGIGEQYF.

This chain connects TRBV7-3 to TRBJ2-3; D perhaps matches TRBD2 (6 bases). The CDR3 runs to 13 residues. Germline-derived CDR1 and CDR2 are SGHTA and FQGTGA. Trimming removed 3 bases from V and 6 bases from J, with 10 bases in between. The CDR3 here is CASSLTSRDTQYF. CDR3 DNA sequence: TGTGCCAGCAGCTTGACTAGTCGGGATACGCAGTATTTT.

The gene calls are TRBV30 and TRBJ2-1; 10 positions match TRBD1. Germline loops: CDR1 GTSNPN, CDR2 SVGIG (reference sequence). The CDR3 sequence is 14 residues long. V lost 3 bases to trimming and J lost 2 bases; unmatched junction nucleotides: 1. For the CDR3, the DNA is TGTGCCTGGAGGACAGGGGGCGCCTACAATGAGCAGTTCTTC. Amino acid sequence: CAWRTGGAYNEQFF.

The J gene is TRBJ1-1, the V gene TRBV13, with D possibly TRBD1 on 5 matching bases. The CDR3 runs 14 residues. Germline V gene data show CDR1 as PRHDT and CDR2 as FYEKMQ (reference sequence). V gave up 5 bases and J gave up 0 bases, with 10 bases separating them. The CDR3 nucleotides are TGTGCCAGCAGCCAGACAGCTTTGAACACTGAAGCTTTCTTT. Translated, it gives CASSQTALNTEAFF.

This rearrangement joins TRBV7-2 to TRBJ2-7, with D maybe TRBD2 (6 bases). Trimming left V 5 bases short and J 2 bases short, with 10 bases between. The germline V gene has CDR1 SGHTA and CDR2 FQGNSA. This CDR3 contains 13 residues. For the CDR3, the DNA is TGTGCCAGCAGCGTTAGCGGCACCTACGAGCAGTACTTC. The encoded protein is CASSVSGTYEQYF. Drawing the rest from reference TRBV7-2 and TRBJ2-7, the complete variable domain is GAGVSQSPSNKVTEKGKDVELRCDPISGHTALYWYRQSLGQGLEFLIYFQGNSAPDKSGLPSDRFSAERTGGSVSTLTIQRTQQEDSAVYLCASSVSGTYEQYFGPGTRLTVT.

The chain joins TRBV19 to TRBJ1-1, with TRBD1 identical over 8 bases. The CDR3 covers 14 residues. Per the germline V gene, CDR1 is LNHDA and CDR2 is SQIVND (reference sequence). J was trimmed by 7 bases and V by 7 bases; bases with no gene match: 11. The CDR3 DNA reads as TGTGCCAGTAAAGGTCAGGGGGCTGCAGGTGAAGCTTTCTTT. Encoded protein: CASKGQGAAGEAFF.

This sequence joins TRBV29-1 and TRBJ2-2; no reliable D call. With 7 bases removed from V and 0 bases from J, the gap between germline ends came to 6 bases. This CDR3 region has 12 residues. Germline-derived CDR1 and CDR2 are SQVTM and ANQGSEA. The CDR3 spells CSGQPNTGELFF. DNA for the CDR3: TGCAGCGGACAACCGAACACCGGGGAGCTGTTTTTT.